A single sample gave rise to the 26 T cell receptor beta chains below, sequenced in a study of blood T cell repertoires in COVID-19. Only in-frame clones appear in the TCRdb table, and some are missing; sequencing was by immunoSEQ multiplex PCR. The sample lists roughly 200,000 clones, about 86% occurring once. The source material was PBMCs or T cells enriched from blood (not recorded which). The receptors derive from a woman in her 30s who had been exposed to COVID-19.

This chain connects TRBV5-4 to TRBJ2-1; TRBD1 is a possible D gene (6 bases). CDR1 and CDR2 (germline): SGHNT, YYREEE (reference sequence). Trimming took 0 bases from V and 8 from J, leaving 9 bases between them. CDR3 length: 13 amino acids. This chain's CDR3 is CASSLVGGDEQFF. The CDR3 bases are TGTGCCAGCAGCTTGGTTGGGGGCGATGAGCAGTTCTTC.

The CDR3 is CASRKSGALDYEQYF. The CDR3 nucleotides read TGTGCCAGTAGAAAATCAGGGGCTTTGGATTACGAGCAGTACTTC. The chain uses TRBV19 and TRBJ2-7; D possibly corresponds to TRBD1 (6 bases). Trimming took off 6 bases at V and 4 bases at J, with 19 bases between the two ends. The CDR3 extends over 15 amino acids. The germline V gene encodes CDR1 LNHDA and CDR2 SQIVND (reference sequence).

This clone occurred a few times. J is TRBJ2-1 and V is TRBV6-5; 9 nucleotides match TRBD1. CDR1 and CDR2 from the germline V gene are MNHEY and SVGAGI. The CDR3 consists of 14 residues. After removal of 6 bases from V and 4 bases from J, the junction contained 4 bases not matched to a gene. CDR3 sequence: CASRPGQGYNEQFF. CDR3 sequence (DNA): TGTGCCAGCAGGCCGGGACAGGGATACAATGAGCAGTTCTTC.

The rearrangement joins TRBV15 to TRBJ2-7, with TRBD1 as a possible D gene (6 bases). Trimming took 9 bases from V and 7 from J, leaving 16 bases between them. This CDR3 is built from 12 residues. CDR1 is LNHNV, CDR2 YYDKDF, per germline (reference sequence). For the CDR3, the DNA is TGTGCCACGGGGGACAACTTCGGGGAGCAGTACTTC. This codes for CATGDNFGEQYF. The whole variable domain, filled in from reference TRBV15 and TRBJ2-7, reads DAMVIQNPRYQVTQFGKPVTLSCSQTLNHNVMYWYQQKSSQAPKLLFHYYDKDFNNEADTPDNFQSRRPNTSFCFLDIRSPGLGDTAMYLCATGDNFGEQYFGPGTRLTVT.

The rearrangement joins TRBV9 to TRBJ2-2, with D perhaps TRBD2 (5 bases). Between the trimmed V and J ends, which lost 0 bases and 5 bases, there was a span of 8 bases. The germline gives CDR1 SGDLS, CDR2 YYNGEE. The CDR3 spans 14 residues. Here the CDR3 reads CASSVASGTGELFF. In DNA form, the CDR3 reads TGTGCCAGCAGCGTAGCTTCGGGGACCGGGGAGCTGTTTTTT.

This sequence joins TRBV10-3 and TRBJ1-2; 7 nucleotides match TRBD1. The J segment lost 4 bases and the V segment lost 3 bases, leaving 14 bases of the junction unmatched. The CDR3 sequence is 17 residues long. CDR1 and CDR2 from the germline V gene are ENHRY and SYGVKD. The CDR3 coding sequence is TGTGCCATCAGTGATTGGGGCTTGACAGGGCTCACCTATGGCTACACCTTC. Translation: CAISDWGLTGLTYGYTF.

The chain uses TRBV19 and TRBJ1-5, with no clear D. Trimming left V 5 bases short and J 5 bases short, with 13 bases between. This CDR3 is 14 amino acids long. In germline, CDR1 is LNHDA, CDR2 SQIVND (reference sequence). The CDR3, as DNA: TGTGCCAGTAGTCTGAGAGGGCGCGATCAGCCCCAGCATTTT. Residues: CASSLRGRDQPQHF. Combining the CDR3 with reference TRBV19 and TRBJ1-5 gives the whole variable domain DGGITQSPKYLFRKEGQNVTLSCEQNLNHDAMYWYRQDPGQGLRLIYYSQIVNDFQKGDIAEGYSVSREKKESFPLTVTSAQKNPTAFYLCASSLRGRDQPQHFGDGTRLSIL.

The chain recombines TRBV10-3 with TRBJ2-2, with 8 bases lining up with TRBD2. J gave up 6 bases and V 8 bases, and 14 bases lay outside the gene matches. Germline values: CDR1 ENHRY, CDR2 SYGVKD. CDR3 length equals 16 residues. CDR3 protein: CAIGSVEGAGAGELFF. The CDR3 DNA reads as TGTGCCATCGGGAGCGTCGAAGGAGCGGGGGCCGGGGAGCTGTTTTTT.

This clone was detected a few times. J is TRBJ2-2 and V is TRBV19; a possible D gene is TRBD1 (6 bases). Germline CDR1 and CDR2: LNHDA and SQIVND (reference sequence). The length of the CDR3 is 14 residues. V was pared by 3 bases and J by 6 bases, with 11 bases between. Here the CDR3 reads CASSIASGAGELFF. The CDR3 DNA follows: TGTGCCAGTAGTATCGCATCAGGGGCCGGGGAGCTGTTTTTT.

The CDR3 loop reads CASRVTGVNEQFF. CDR3 nucleotide sequence: TGTGCCAGCAGAGTGACAGGAGTTAATGAGCAGTTCTTC. The chain combines TRBV19 with TRBJ2-1; D is possibly TRBD1 (6 bases). The ends were cut back, 9 bases at V and 7 bases at J, with 16 bases in the middle. The CDR3 runs 13 residues. Germline CDR1 and CDR2: LNHDA and SQIVND (reference sequence).

This clone was seen a handful of times. V and J are TRBV10-3 and TRBJ1-4, with D perhaps matching TRBD1 (6 bases). V gave up 2 bases and J gave up 7 bases, with 8 bases separating them. Germline V gene sequence: CDR1 ENHRY, CDR2 SYGVKD. The CDR3 is 13 amino acids. This CDR3 is CAISEQGTEKLFF. Here the CDR3 DNA reads TGTGCCATCAGTGAGCAGGGGACTGAAAAACTGTTTTTT.

V usage is TRBV7-2 and J usage is TRBJ1-6; 8 nucleotides agree with TRBD1. Germline V lookup: CDR1 SGHTA, CDR2 FQGNSA. J gave up 8 bases and V 1 base, and 7 bases lay outside the gene matches. This CDR3 contains 16 residues. The CDR3 DNA reads as TGTGCCAGCAGCTTAGTCCGGACAGGGTATGATTCACCCCTCCACTTT. This encodes CASSLVRTGYDSPLHF. The complete variable domain, with remaining parts taken from reference TRBV7-2 and TRBJ1-6, reads GAGVSQSPSNKVTEKGKDVELRCDPISGHTALYWYRQSLGQGLEFLIYFQGNSAPDKSGLPSDRFSAERTGGSVSTLTIQRTQQEDSAVYLCASSLVRTGYDSPLHFGNGTRLTVT.

A single count supports this clone. The chain links TRBV14 to TRBJ1-2, with D maybe TRBD1 (5 bases). The V gene's germline CDR1 is SGHDN and CDR2 FVKESK. V gave up 4 bases and J gave up 4 bases, with 13 bases separating them. This CDR3 contains 14 residues. CDR3 sequence reads: CASSLGDWGYGYTF. The CDR3 DNA reads TGTGCCAGCAGCCTTGGGGACTGGGGCTATGGCTACACCTTC.

The J gene is TRBJ1-2, the V gene TRBV5-5, with D perhaps TRBD1 (5 bases). Looked up from germline, CDR1 is SGHKS and CDR2 is YYEKEE (reference sequence). The CDR3 spans 15 residues. V lost 4 bases and J lost 1, with 14 bases in between. CDR3 loop: CASSGGTAINYGYTF. The CDR3, as DNA: TGTGCCAGCAGCGGGGGGACGGCTATTAACTATGGCTACACCTTC.

The J gene is TRBJ2-1, the V gene TRBV10-3; 11 bases are a match to TRBD2. Unmatched junction bases numbered 9, after V lost 7 bases and J lost 4 bases. Per the germline V gene, CDR1 is ENHRY and CDR2 is SYGVKD. CDR3 size: 16 residues. DNA for the CDR3: TGTGCCATCAATAAGCCCGGGACTAGCGGATACAATGAGCAGTTCTTC. The encoded protein is CAINKPGTSGYNEQFF.

V is TRBV19 and J is TRBJ2-3; D gene unclear. This CDR3 is built from 14 residues. Germline V gene sequence: CDR1 LNHDA, CDR2 SQIVND (reference sequence). The V end lost 5 bases, the J end lost 0 bases, and 9 bases lay between the germline ends. The CDR3 sequence is CASSLSGSTDTQYF. CDR3 sequence (DNA): TGTGCCAGTAGTCTTTCCGGTAGCACAGATACGCAGTATTTT.

This chain links TRBV6-5 with TRBJ2-1; 10 nucleotides agree with TRBD1. Germline V gene sequence: CDR1 MNHEY, CDR2 SVGAGI. This CDR3 spans 16 amino acids. The trim removed 4 bases at V and 6 bases at J, leaving 9 bases unmatched. CDR3 sequence: CASSWLRDRGINEQFF. For the CDR3, the DNA is TGTGCCAGCAGTTGGCTCCGGGACAGGGGCATCAATGAGCAGTTCTTC.

This chain uses TRBV18 with TRBJ2-7; 7 bases are a match to TRBD1. V lost 6 bases and J lost 0; bases outside the gene matches: 8. The CDR3 consists of 15 residues. The germline gives CDR1 KGHSH, CDR2 LQKENI. CDR3 region: CASSLTGTDSYEQYF. Here the CDR3 DNA reads TGTGCCAGCTCTCTAACCGGGACAGACTCCTACGAGCAGTACTTC.

The chain couples TRBV3-1 (or the pseudogene TRBV3-2) to TRBJ2-7, with no clear D. The germline V gene has CDR1 LGHDT and CDR2 YNNKEL (reference sequence). V lost 0 bases and J lost 3, with 6 bases in between. The CDR3 has 13 residues. The CDR3 sequence is CASSQESIYEQYF. The CDR3 DNA reads TGTGCCAGCAGCCAAGAGAGCATCTACGAGCAGTACTTC.

Comment on this clone: Germline is not matched at one junction end, which may reflect a read error. The J gene is TRBJ1-6, the V gene TRBV18, with TRBD1 identical over 9 bases. CDR1 and CDR2 from the germline V gene are KGHSH and LQKENI. The length of the CDR3 is 15 residues. The CDR3 coding sequence is TGTGCCAGCTCATCACCGACAGGGGGGGATTCACCCCTCCACTTT. It yields the protein CASSSPTGGDSPLHF.

The rearrangement links TRBV29-1 to TRBJ2-7; tentative D call: TRBD1 (6 bases). Germline V gene lookup returns CDR1 SQVTM and CDR2 ANQGSEA. Deletions cut 3 bases from V and 6 bases from J, with 12 bases between. This CDR3 comprises 12 residues. CDR3 residues: CSVDQGFSEQYF. Here the CDR3 DNA reads TGCAGCGTTGATCAGGGGTTCTCCGAGCAGTACTTC.

The chain recombines TRBV20-1 with TRBJ1-2; D possibly corresponds to TRBD1 (6 bases). This CDR3 is built from 13 residues. Per the germline V gene, CDR1 is DFQATT and CDR2 is SNEGSKA (reference sequence). Trimming took off 3 bases at V and 2 bases at J, with 10 bases between the two ends. In nucleotides, the CDR3 is TGCAGTGCTAGTCAGGGGACGAACTATGGCTACACCTTC. This codes for CSASQGTNYGYTF.

The chain has TRBV28 and TRBJ1-5; TRBD1 agrees at 8 bases. From germline, CDR1 is MDHEN and CDR2 SYDVKM. Trimming at V came to 6 bases and at J to 5 bases, leaving 9 bases not matched to a gene. The CDR3 loop spans 15 amino acids. This CDR3 reads CASRTGQGLDQPQHF. Written as DNA, the CDR3 is TGTGCCAGCAGAACTGGACAGGGTTTGGATCAGCCCCAGCATTTT.

This clone was picked up a small number of times. This same CDR3 is encoded by further DNA sequences in the sample. The rearrangement links TRBV2 to TRBJ1-5; D is perhaps TRBD1 (6 bases). Germline CDR1 and CDR2: SNHLY and FYNNEI. With 6 bases removed from V and 7 bases from J, the gap between germline ends came to 10 bases. This CDR3 comprises 12 residues. CDR3 protein: CASSDTGQPQHF. DNA for the CDR3: TGTGCCAGCAGCGATACAGGGCAGCCCCAGCATTTT.

The rearrangement links TRBV29-1 to TRBJ2-7; the D is unclear. From germline, CDR1 is SQVTM and CDR2 ANQGSEA. The V and J ends lost 3 bases and 6 bases respectively, with 18 bases between them. The CDR3 has 14 amino acids. CDR3 in amino acids: CSVEWVDEGGEQYF. CDR3 coding DNA: TGCAGCGTTGAGTGGGTGGATGAAGGCGGCGAGCAGTACTTC.

This chain links TRBV28 with TRBJ1-2; the D gene is possibly TRBD1 (5 bases). V was pared by 5 bases and J by 0 bases, with 16 bases between. Germline CDR1 reads MDHEN; CDR2 reads SYDVKM. The CDR3 loop spans 16 amino acids. The CDR3: CASSPPGTQANYGYTF. As DNA, the CDR3 is TGTGCCAGCAGTCCCCCCGGGACTCAAGCTAACTATGGCTACACCTTC.